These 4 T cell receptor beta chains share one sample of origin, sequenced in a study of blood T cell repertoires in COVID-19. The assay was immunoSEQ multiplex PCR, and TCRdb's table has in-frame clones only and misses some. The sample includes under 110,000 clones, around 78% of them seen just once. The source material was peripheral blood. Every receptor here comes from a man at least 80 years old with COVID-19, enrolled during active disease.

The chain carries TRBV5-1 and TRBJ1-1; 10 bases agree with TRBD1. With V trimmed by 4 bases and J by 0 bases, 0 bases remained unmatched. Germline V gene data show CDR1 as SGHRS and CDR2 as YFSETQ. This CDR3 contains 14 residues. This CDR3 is CASSGTGVNTEAFF. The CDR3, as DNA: TGCGCCAGCAGCGGGACAGGGGTGAACACTGAAGCTTTCTTT.

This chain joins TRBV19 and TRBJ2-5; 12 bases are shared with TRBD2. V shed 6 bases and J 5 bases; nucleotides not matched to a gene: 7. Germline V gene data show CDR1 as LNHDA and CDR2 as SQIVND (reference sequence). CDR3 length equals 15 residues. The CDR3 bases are TGTGCCAGTAGAAGGACGGGACTAGCGGGCGAGACCCAGTACTTC. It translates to CASRRTGLAGETQYF.

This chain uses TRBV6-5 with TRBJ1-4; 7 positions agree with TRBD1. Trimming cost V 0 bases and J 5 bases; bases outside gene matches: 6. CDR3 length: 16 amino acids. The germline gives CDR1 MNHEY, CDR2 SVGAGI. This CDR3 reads CASSYSVAQGNEKLFF. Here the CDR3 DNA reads TGTGCCAGCAGTTACTCCGTGGCACAGGGGAATGAAAAACTGTTTTTT.

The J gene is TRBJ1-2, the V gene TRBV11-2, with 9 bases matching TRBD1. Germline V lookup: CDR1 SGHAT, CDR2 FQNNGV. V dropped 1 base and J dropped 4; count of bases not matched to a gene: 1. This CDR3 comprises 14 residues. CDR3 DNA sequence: TGTGCCAGCAGCTTAGTACAGGGGGCCTATGGCTACACCTTC. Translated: CASSLVQGAYGYTF.